One sample yielded the 20 T cell receptor beta chains listed below, sequenced in a study of cytomegalovirus exposure and HLA in healthy donors. The PCR had 60 Vbeta and 13 Jbeta primers. Clones were read by immunoSEQ multiplex PCR, and TCRdb kept only the in-frame ones, dropping some. The repertoire consists of about 140,000 clones, with 73% occurring once and the leading ten covering under 15%. Sequenced: PBMCs. The receptors shown here come from a human donor in good health.

The rearrangement joins TRBV27 to TRBJ1-6; 10 positions match TRBD1. The CDR3 totals 17 residues. V gave up 0 bases and J gave up 11 bases; unmatched junction bases: 10. Germline values: CDR1 MNHEY, CDR2 SMNVEV (reference sequence). CDR3 coding DNA: TGTGCCAGCAGTTTATCGCGGGACAGGGGCCTTAGGGCACCCCTCCACTTT. Encoded protein: CASSLSRDRGLRAPLHF.

This clone has just a few counts. This chain uses TRBV7-8 with TRBJ2-7; TRBD2 matches 11 bases. Germline CDR1 is SGHVS and CDR2 is FQNEAQ. Trimming at V came to 1 base and at J to 6 bases, leaving 5 bases not matched to a gene. This CDR3 contains 15 residues. The CDR3 here is CASSLDPSGRSEQYF. The CDR3 coding sequence is TGTGCCAGCAGCTTAGACCCTAGCGGGAGGAGCGAGCAGTACTTC. Complete variable domain (other parts from reference TRBV7-8 and TRBJ2-7): GAGVSQSPRYKVAKRGQDVALRCDPISGHVSLFWYQQALGQGPEFLTYFQNEAQLDKSGLPSDRFFAERPEGSVSTLKIQRTQQEDSAVYLCASSLDPSGRSEQYFGPGTRLTVT.

The gene calls are TRBV11-1 and TRBJ2-3; D is ambiguous. V lost 2 bases, J lost 5 bases, and 5 bases lay in between. CDR1 and CDR2 (germline): SGHAT, FQDESV (reference sequence). There are 12 residues in the CDR3. The CDR3 protein is CASSLIGDTQYF. The CDR3 bases are TGTGCCAGCAGCTTAATCGGAGATACGCAGTATTTT.

For this clone: Since the CDR3 does not end with the conserved phenylalanine or tryptophan, this likely comes from a read error. The chain combines TRBV5-6 with TRBJ1-1; TRBD1 matches 9 bases. This CDR3 contains 19 residues. Trimming took 0 bases from V and 1 from J; bases not matched to a gene: 13. Germline V gene data show CDR1 as SGHDT and CDR2 as YYEEEE. The CDR3 loop is CASSLVGIRDRVKNTEAFL. CDR3 sequence (DNA): TGTGCCAGCAGCTTGGTTGGGATACGGGACAGGGTCAAGAACACTGAAGCTTTCCTT.

The rearrangement uses TRBV15 and TRBJ1-1; possibly TRBD1 for D (6 bases). The CDR3 is made up of 14 amino acids. The V gene lost 1 base and the J gene lost 6 bases, with 12 bases spanning the gap. Germline CDR1 is LNHNV and CDR2 is YYDKDF (reference sequence). CDR3 DNA: TGTGCCACCAGCAGAGCCAGGGACACCCCTGAAGCTTTCTTT. Its protein is CATSRARDTPEAFF. Looking up the rest from reference TRBV15 and TRBJ1-1 gives the full variable domain: DAMVIQNPRYQVTQFGKPVTLSCSQTLNHNVMYWYQQKSSQAPKLLFHYYDKDFNNEADTPDNFQSRRPNTSFCFLDIRSPGLGDTAMYLCATSRARDTPEAFFGQGTRLTVV.

The chain has TRBV5-6 and TRBJ2-5; TRBD2 agrees at 11 bases. This CDR3 is built from 16 residues. The trim removed 3 bases at V and 5 bases at J, leaving 9 bases unmatched. The germline gives CDR1 SGHDT, CDR2 YYEEEE. CDR3 bases: TGTGCCAGCAGCTCGGGACTAGCGGTCCCCTGGGAGACCCAGTACTTC. As protein: CASSSGLAVPWETQYF.

The rearrangement uses TRBV5-1 and TRBJ2-1, with 7 positions matching TRBD2. CDR1 is SGHRS, CDR2 YFSETQ, per germline. The CDR3 length is 14 residues. The V and J ends lost 0 bases and 15 bases, in that order; junction bases with no gene match: 12. CDR3 sequence (DNA): TGCGCCAGCAGCTTGGCCGGTGAGCGGGGAGTTGTGTTCTTC. This sequence encodes CASSLAGERGVVFF. The full variable domain, its missing parts supplied by reference TRBV5-1 and TRBJ2-1, is KAGVTQTPRYLIKTRGQQVTLSCSPISGHRSVSWYQQTPGQGLQFLFEYFSETQRNKGNFPGRFSGRQFSNSRSEMNVSTLELGDSALYLCASSLAGERGVVFFGPGTRLTVL.

The chain uses TRBV27 and TRBJ1-6, with 9 bases lining up with TRBD1. The junction had 8 bases not matched to a gene; V was cut back by 5 bases and J by 9 bases. The germline CDR1 and CDR2 sequences are MNHEY and SMNVEV (reference sequence). This CDR3 region has 15 residues. CDR3 sequence (DNA): TGTGCCAGCAGTCACCGGGACAGGGTGACTTCACCCCTCCACTTT. It specifies CASSHRDRVTSPLHF.

The J gene is TRBJ1-2, the V gene TRBV7-2, with TRBD1 matching over 8 bases. Germline trimming cut 5 bases from V and 5 bases from J; bases unmatched to any gene: 7. The CDR3 runs to 14 residues. Germline V gene sequence: CDR1 SGHTA, CDR2 FQGNSA. This CDR3 is CASSPGGAPYGYTF. DNA of the CDR3: TGTGCCAGCAGCCCAGGGGGCGCGCCATATGGCTACACCTTC. The full variable domain, its missing parts supplied by reference TRBV7-2 and TRBJ1-2, is GAGVSQSPSNKVTEKGKDVELRCDPISGHTALYWYRQSLGQGLEFLIYFQGNSAPDKSGLPSDRFSAERTGGSVSTLTIQRTQQEDSAVYLCASSPGGAPYGYTFGSGTRLTVV.

The V call is TRBV18, the J call TRBJ1-1, with 7 bases lining up with TRBD1. CDR3 length: 16 residues. J gave up 2 bases and V 0 bases, and 6 bases lay outside the gene matches. Germline V gene lookup returns CDR1 KGHSH and CDR2 LQKENI. CDR3 in amino acids: CASSPPTGIGNTEAFF. CDR3 in DNA: TGTGCCAGCTCACCACCGACAGGGATCGGCAACACTGAAGCTTTCTTT.

The V and J genes are TRBV5-4 and TRBJ2-7; TRBD2 is a possible D gene (5 bases). This CDR3 contains 13 residues. V lost 2 bases and J lost 3, with 9 bases in between. CDR1 and CDR2 from the germline V gene are SGHNT and YYREEE (reference sequence). The CDR3 coding sequence is TGTGCCAGCAGCTTAGCGGACGGCTACGAGCAGTACTTC. Translating it yields CASSLADGYEQYF.

The V gene is TRBV5-4, the J gene TRBJ1-1; no clear D. Trimming took 0 bases from V and 1 from J, leaving 7 bases between them. CDR3 length: 14 amino acids. Germline loops: CDR1 SGHNT, CDR2 YYREEE (reference sequence). CDR3 loop: CASSLGHSNTEAFF. The DNA for the CDR3 is TGTGCCAGCAGCTTGGGACACTCGAACACTGAAGCTTTCTTT. The full variable domain, in which reference TRBV5-4 and TRBJ1-1 provide the parts outside the CDR3, is ETGVTQSPTHLIKTRGQQVTLRCSSQSGHNTVSWYQQALGQGPQFIFQYYREEENGRGNFPPRFSGLQFPNYSSELNVNALELDDSALYLCASSLGHSNTEAFFGQGTRLTVV.

This chain uses TRBV7-9 with TRBJ2-2; the D gene is possibly TRBD1 (6 bases). The ends were cut back, 5 bases at V and 1 base at J, with 11 bases in the middle. The CDR3 spans 15 residues. Germline assignment: CDR1 SEHNR and CDR2 FQNEAQ (reference sequence). The CDR3 is CASSASDRNTGELFF. Here the CDR3 DNA reads TGTGCCAGCAGCGCCTCGGACAGGAACACCGGGGAGCTGTTTTTT. The full variable domain, completed using reference TRBV7-9 and TRBJ2-2, is DTGVSQNPRHKITKRGQNVTFRCDPISEHNRLYWYRQTLGQGPEFLTYFQNEAQLEKSRLLSDRFSAERPKGSFSTLEIQRTEQGDSAMYLCASSASDRNTGELFFGEGSRLTVL.

This chain connects TRBV15 to TRBJ2-5, with a weak D call TRBD2 (6 bases). The DNA end is a closer match to TRBJ2-7, so the J assignment may be wrong. The CDR3 is 13 amino acids. Germline V CDR1 and CDR2: LNHNV, YYDKDF (reference sequence). CDR3 nucleotide sequence: TGTGCCACCAGCAGAACCAGCGGGTACGAGCAGTACTTC. This gives the protein CATSRTSGYEQYF.

This chain uses TRBV7-2 with TRBJ1-4, with no clear D. From germline, CDR1 is SGHTA and CDR2 FQGNSA. The CDR3 runs 14 residues. The V and J ends lost 6 bases and 0 bases respectively, with 8 bases between them. This chain's CDR3 is CASRASATNEKLFF. DNA of the CDR3: TGTGCCAGCAGGGCTAGTGCAACTAATGAAAAACTGTTTTTT.

The V gene is TRBV4-2, the J gene TRBJ2-1, with 12 bases that match TRBD2. This CDR3 contains 15 residues. The germline V gene has CDR1 LGHNA and CDR2 YNFKEQ. Trimming cost V 6 bases and J 6 bases; bases outside gene matches: 6. The CDR3: CASRHLAGGLNEQFF. The CDR3, as DNA: TGTGCCAGCAGACATCTAGCGGGGGGGCTCAATGAGCAGTTCTTC.

The genes are TRBV19 and TRBJ2-2, with 10 nucleotides matching TRBD1. The CDR3 extends over 15 amino acids. V lost 6 bases to trimming and J lost 4 bases; unmatched junction nucleotides: 5. Per germline, CDR1 LNHDA and CDR2 SQIVND (reference sequence). CDR3: CASRETGGRTGELFF. The DNA for the CDR3 is TGTGCCAGTAGGGAGACAGGGGGCCGCACCGGGGAGCTGTTTTTT.

This clone was seen a single time. V is TRBV4-1 and J is TRBJ2-1; tentative D call: TRBD2 (6 bases). The V and J ends lost 0 bases and 8 bases respectively, with 11 bases between them. Germline V gives CDR1 MGHRA, CDR2 YSYEKL. The CDR3 extends over 14 amino acids. The CDR3 nucleotides read TGCGCCAGCAGCCAAGAAGTACTAGCCCATGAGCAGTTCTTC. Its translation is CASSQEVLAHEQFF.

The V call is TRBV7-8, the J call TRBJ2-1; the match to TRBD1 covers 12 bases. Germline CDR1 and CDR2: SGHVS and FQNEAQ. Unmatched junction bases numbered 9, after V lost 6 bases and J lost 9 bases. CDR3 length: 15 residues. The CDR3 bases are TGTGCCAGCAGTCCTTCCGGGACAGGGGGCAGTGAGCAGTTCTTC. Residues: CASSPSGTGGSEQFF. The full variable domain, rest sourced from reference TRBV7-8 and TRBJ2-1, is GAGVSQSPRYKVAKRGQDVALRCDPISGHVSLFWYQQALGQGPEFLTYFQNEAQLDKSGLPSDRFFAERPEGSVSTLKIQRTQQEDSAVYLCASSPSGTGGSEQFFGPGTRLTVL.

V gene TRBV9 combines with J gene TRBJ2-1; 8 bases are shared with TRBD1. With 4 bases clipped from V and 5 bases from J, the junction kept 11 bases outside the gene matches. The CDR3 extends over 16 amino acids. From germline, CDR1 is SGDLS and CDR2 YYNGEE. This chain's CDR3 is CASSPFRTGSHNEQFF. CDR3 coding DNA: TGTGCCAGCAGCCCCTTTCGGACAGGGTCGCACAATGAGCAGTTCTTC.